The 5 T cell receptor beta chains below were found in one sample sequenced in a study of T-cell memory formation after mild COVID-19. TCRdb passed the 5' RACE reads through MiXCR, listing each CDR3 protein once. Of 450,000 to 650,000 distinct CDR3 sequences in the sample, roughly 22% are singletons; the top ten hold around 7.7%. The source material was PBMCs or a T cell subset sorted from them (not recorded which). These receptors were taken from an adult woman who had mild COVID-19 (a few samples of this study predate the infection). Cell type and time point are not known.

This clonotype was seen repeatedly, ten times or more. The chain is built from TRBV6-5 and TRBJ2-2; perhaps TRBD1 as D (5 bases). V lost 6 bases, J lost 3 bases, and 11 bases lay in between. Germline CDR1 is MNHEY and CDR2 is SVGAGI. There are 14 residues in the CDR3. The CDR3 coding sequence is TGTGCCAGCAGCCCACCAGGGTACACCGGGGAGCTGTTTTTT. This encodes CASSPPGYTGELFF.

This clonotype has only a few counts. The rearrangement links TRBV6-5 to TRBJ1-1; no clear D. The CDR3 is made up of 13 amino acids. Germline V gives CDR1 MNHEY, CDR2 SVGAGI. V was clipped by 2 bases and J by 4 bases, with 8 bases between them. CDR3 DNA sequence: TGTGCCAGCAGTTACCGGGGTACCACTGAAGCTTTCTTT. Translating it yields CASSYRGTTEAFF.

The chain recombines TRBV2 with TRBJ1-6; D is uncertain. The CDR3 consists of 15 residues. The V end was cut by 6 bases, the J end by 0 bases, with 9 bases between. Germline CDR1 reads SNHLY; CDR2 reads FYNNEI. The CDR3 region has the DNA TGTGCCAGCAGGGATAGAAGCTCCTATAATTCACCCCTCCACTTT. Amino acid sequence: CASRDRSSYNSPLHF.

The chain links TRBV12-3 or TRBV12-4 to TRBJ2-5, with D perhaps TRBD2 (6 bases). V lost 8 bases and J lost 2, with 9 bases in between. This CDR3 is 12 amino acids long. The CDR3 DNA reads as TGTGCCAGCGGGGGGAAACAAGAGACCCAGTACTTC. Amino acids: CASGGKQETQYF.

The V and J genes are TRBV24-1 and TRBJ1-5; the D is unclear. The CDR3 consists of 14 residues. Germline V gene sequence: CDR1 KGHDR, CDR2 SFDVKD. V was shortened by 4 bases and J by 7 bases, with 13 bases between the two germline ends. For the CDR3, the DNA is TGTGCCACCAGTGACACGGGCGGGATACAGCCCCAGCATTTT. It translates to CATSDTGGIQPQHF.